The 26 T cell receptor beta chains below all came from one sample that was sequenced in a study of CD8+ T cells in alopecia areata (dated by TCRdb to between 2018 and 2020). Receptors were amplified or captured by the immunoSEQ multiplex PCR assay. RNA was extracted from all samples and reverse transcribed into cDNA, which served as template for TCR sequencing. TCRdb's version of the immuneACCESS table is confined to in-frame rearrangements and falls short of the full clone set. An unresolved V gene accounts for under half of the shortfall where checked; the remainder is of unknown origin. The table for this sample lists roughly 190,000 clones; roughly three fifths of them were counted only once. The top ten constitute approximately 0.7% of the sample. Taken with the paper, the label for time point translates to: around 4 weeks on oral tofacitinib. The sample's treatment or condition label is to be understood as: oral pan-JAK inhibitor, 5-10 mg twice daily.

This specimen was CD4+ T cells sorted from blood, taken at week 4, from a patient treated with tofacitinib. These receptors came from a human donor with alopecia areata.

The rearrangement links TRBV7-2 to TRBJ1-2; maybe TRBD1 (5 bases). Between the trimmed V and J ends, which lost 5 bases and 7 bases, there was a span of 17 bases. In germline, CDR1 is SGHTA, CDR2 FQGNSA. The CDR3 sequence is 14 residues long. The CDR3, as DNA: TGTGCCAGCAGCCCTCTGACTGGGGGGGGTGGCTACACCTTC. It encodes CASSPLTGGGGYTF.

The V and J genes are TRBV28 and TRBJ2-7; D perhaps matches TRBD2 (6 bases). The V end lost 2 bases, the J end lost 1 base, and 9 bases lay between the germline ends. The CDR3 runs 14 residues. Germline lookup yields CDR1 MDHEN and CDR2 SYDVKM. The CDR3 region has the DNA TGTGCCAGCAGTTTAATCGGGGGTTCCTACGAGCAGTACTTC. Translation gives CASSLIGGSYEQYF.

This chain uses TRBV30 with TRBJ2-1; tentatively, D is TRBD1 (6 bases). The CDR3 totals 16 residues. The V end lost 2 bases, the J end lost 4 bases, and 18 bases lay between the germline ends. CDR1 is GTSNPN, CDR2 SVGIG, per germline (reference sequence). The CDR3 loop reads CAWSTQLDSYYNEQFF. Written as DNA, the CDR3 is TGTGCCTGGAGTACCCAGTTGGACAGCTATTACAATGAGCAGTTCTTC.

This clone has just a few counts. J is TRBJ2-4 and V is TRBV6-6, with D perhaps matching TRBD2 (6 bases). CDR1 is MNHNY and CDR2 is SVGAGI in the germline V gene (reference sequence). The CDR3 has 13 residues. Trimming left V 0 bases short and J 10 bases short, with 10 bases between. The CDR3 nucleotides are TGTGCCAGCAGTTACTCGAACGCGGGGATTCAGTACTTC. Translation gives CASSYSNAGIQYF.

J is TRBJ2-7 and V is TRBV7-2, with 7 bases fitting TRBD1. V trimming: 3 bases; J trimming: 0 bases; junction bases outside the gene matches: 2. This CDR3 comprises 14 residues. Germline V gives CDR1 SGHTA, CDR2 FQGNSA. The CDR3 protein is CASSFDRASYEQYF. CDR3 sequence (DNA): TGTGCCAGCAGCTTCGACAGGGCCTCCTACGAGCAGTACTTC.

This clone came up a few times. J is TRBJ2-7 and V is TRBV2, with 11 nucleotides matching TRBD2. The CDR3 extends over 14 amino acids. The V gene end was trimmed by 7 bases and the J gene end by 4 bases; junction bases not matched to a gene: 6. Germline-derived CDR1 and CDR2 are SNHLY and FYNNEI. The CDR3 is CASMLAGGGYEQYF. The CDR3 nucleotides read TGTGCCAGCATGCTAGCGGGAGGCGGGTACGAGCAGTACTTC.

This clone was observed a few times. The gene calls are TRBV29-1 and TRBJ1-2; no clear D. Germline V gene data show CDR1 as SQVTM and CDR2 as ANQGSEA. CDR3 length equals 9 residues. V was trimmed by 3 bases and J by 7 bases, leaving 3 bases between them. CDR3 in amino acids: CSVDLGYTF. The DNA of the CDR3 is TGCAGCGTTGACCTTGGCTACACCTTC.

A single count supports this clone. This sequence joins TRBV7-9 and TRBJ1-5; TRBD1 matches 9 bases. The V segment lost 5 bases and the J segment 0 bases; nucleotides outside the gene matches: 2. The CDR3 spans 15 residues. Per the germline V gene, CDR1 is SEHNR and CDR2 is FQNEAQ (reference sequence). CDR3 amino acids: CASSRTGDSNQPQHF. The CDR3 DNA follows: TGTGCCAGCAGCAGGACAGGGGATAGCAATCAGCCCCAGCATTTT.

This sequence joins TRBV5-1 and TRBJ1-4; TRBD1 agrees at 7 bases. V trimming: 2 bases; J trimming: 0 bases; junction bases outside the gene matches: 1. The CDR3 has 15 amino acids. Germline V lookup: CDR1 SGHRS, CDR2 YFSETQ. The CDR3 here is CASSLGTATNEKLFF. Written as DNA, the CDR3 is TGCGCCAGCAGCTTAGGGACAGCAACTAATGAAAAACTGTTTTTT.

The chain has TRBV19 and TRBJ1-5; 7 nucleotides agree with TRBD1. The junction had 9 bases not matched to a gene; V was cut back by 4 bases and J by 3 bases. The CDR3 is 16 residues long. From germline, CDR1 is LNHDA and CDR2 SQIVND (reference sequence). CDR3 in amino acids: CASSTPTGQLNQPQHF. The CDR3 DNA reads as TGTGCCAGTAGTACGCCAACGGGACAGCTCAATCAGCCCCAGCATTTT.

The rearrangement joins TRBV28 to TRBJ1-5; a weak D match, TRBD1 (5 bases). The germline V gene encodes CDR1 MDHEN and CDR2 SYDVKM. The CDR3 covers 16 residues. Deletions cut 6 bases from V and 2 bases from J, with 17 bases between. CDR3 protein: CASRPGREVGNQPQHF. DNA for the CDR3: TGTGCCAGCAGGCCGGGCAGGGAGGTTGGCAATCAGCCCCAGCATTTT.

The V and J genes are TRBV2 and TRBJ1-1; perhaps TRBD1 as D (6 bases). The germline V and J ends were trimmed by 7 bases and 5 bases, with 11 bases remaining between them. Germline V gene sequence: CDR1 SNHLY, CDR2 FYNNEI. The CDR3 has 12 amino acids. The CDR3 reads CASTGEATEAFF. The CDR3 coding sequence is TGTGCCAGCACAGGGGAAGCAACTGAAGCTTTCTTT.

This chain uses TRBV5-1 with TRBJ2-3; maybe TRBD1 (6 bases). V gave up 6 bases and J gave up 4 bases, with 18 bases separating them. Germline lookup yields CDR1 SGHRS and CDR2 YFSETQ. This CDR3 contains 15 residues. In DNA, the CDR3 is TGCGCCAGCACCCAGGGGAACGTTGGCCCAGATACGCAGTATTTT. Its protein product is CASTQGNVGPDTQYF.

The rearrangement joins TRBV5-1 to TRBJ2-3, with 12 nucleotides matching TRBD2. V gave up 3 bases and J gave up 4 bases; unmatched junction bases: 6. From germline, CDR1 is SGHRS and CDR2 YFSETQ. The CDR3 spans 16 residues. CDR3 residues: CASSSVTSGSSDTQYF. The CDR3 DNA is TGCGCCAGCAGCTCCGTGACTAGCGGGAGTTCAGATACGCAGTATTTT.

The genes are TRBV28 and TRBJ2-1; D is unclear. The germline CDR1 and CDR2 sequences are MDHEN and SYDVKM. This CDR3 spans 13 amino acids. V was clipped by 6 bases and J by 6 bases, with 12 bases between them. This chain's CDR3 is CASSPAAGNEQFF. CDR3 bases: TGTGCCAGCAGCCCTGCAGCCGGCAATGAGCAGTTCTTC.

V gene TRBV4-1 combines with J gene TRBJ2-6, with D uncertain. CDR1 MGHRA and CDR2 YSYEKL come from the germline V gene. V was trimmed by 2 bases and J by 4 bases, leaving 12 bases between them. The CDR3 spans 16 residues. For the CDR3, the DNA is TGCGCCAGCAGCCAATCCGACTCCCCAGGGGCCAACGTCCTGACTTTC. Translated: CASSQSDSPGANVLTF.

The rearrangement joins TRBV27 to TRBJ1-1; no definite D call. The germline gives CDR1 MNHEY, CDR2 SMNVEV (reference sequence). Trimming removed 2 bases from V and 3 bases from J, with 10 bases in between. The CDR3 spans 14 residues. CDR3 residues: CASSLPRVDTEAFF. CDR3 in DNA: TGTGCCAGCAGTTTACCGAGGGTTGACACTGAAGCTTTCTTT.

The sample holds a few counts of this clone. The CDR3 loop is CAISESIGTGGPGANVLTF. CDR3 coding DNA: TGTGCCATCAGTGAGTCGATTGGGACAGGGGGACCTGGGGCCAACGTCCTGACTTTC. The chain recombines TRBV10-3 with TRBJ2-6, with 11 bases fitting TRBD1. This CDR3 comprises 19 residues. V gave up 0 bases and J gave up 2 bases; unmatched junction bases: 6. CDR1 is ENHRY and CDR2 is SYGVKD in the germline V gene.

The chain uses TRBV29-1 and TRBJ2-7, with D possibly matching TRBD1 (6 bases). This CDR3 has 15 residues. Germline V gene lookup returns CDR1 SQVTM and CDR2 ANQGSEA. Deletions cut 2 bases from V and 5 bases from J, with 19 bases between. The CDR3 DNA reads as TGCAGCGTTGAACTTGGGGGCGCGAGGATCAACGAGCAGTACTTC. Its protein product is CSVELGGARINEQYF.

The chain employs TRBV6-5 and TRBJ2-6; TRBD2 aligns across 7 bases. CDR3 size: 15 residues. V dropped 4 bases and J dropped 4; count of bases not matched to a gene: 4. Germline V gene sequence: CDR1 MNHEY, CDR2 SVGAGI. The CDR3 bases are TGTGCCAGCAGTTCCGGACTAGAGGGGGCCAACGTCCTGACTTTC. Protein: CASSSGLEGANVLTF.

This clone has just a few counts. The chain joins TRBV29-1 to TRBJ1-3; D call uncertain. Germline values: CDR1 SQVTM, CDR2 ANQGSEA. The germline V and J ends were trimmed by 3 bases and 2 bases, with 11 bases remaining between them. The CDR3 covers 14 residues. CDR3 DNA: TGCAGCGTTGAGGGCACCAGCACTGGAAACACCATATATTTT. Translation: CSVEGTSTGNTIYF.

The chain links TRBV6-5 to TRBJ2-3, with D uncertain. This CDR3 comprises 11 residues. Germline CDR1 is MNHEY and CDR2 is SVGAGI. Trimming stripped 7 bases from V and 6 bases from J, with 8 bases between. The CDR3 coding sequence is TGTGCCAGCACCCAAGGGGATACGCAGTATTTT. Translation: CASTQGDTQYF.

The chain couples TRBV5-1 to TRBJ1-1; D gene ambiguous. CDR3 length equals 12 residues. In germline, CDR1 is SGHRS, CDR2 YFSETQ. The germline V and J ends were trimmed by 1 base and 1 base, with 2 bases remaining between them. CDR3 DNA sequence: TGCGCCAGCAGCTTGTCGAACACTGAAGCTTTCTTT. This translates into CASSLSNTEAFF.

The chain couples TRBV29-1 to TRBJ1-1; 7 bases align to TRBD1. This CDR3 is 11 amino acids long. V dropped 1 base and J dropped 11; count of bases not matched to a gene: 4. Germline values: CDR1 SQVTM, CDR2 ANQGSEA. CDR3 region: CSVEGQGRAFF. DNA for the CDR3: TGCAGCGTTGAAGGACAGGGCAGGGCTTTCTTT. Complete variable domain (other parts from reference TRBV29-1 and TRBJ1-1): SAVISQKPSRDICQRGTSLTIQCQVDSQVTMMFWYRQQPGQSLTLIATANQGSEATYESGFVIDKFPISRPNLTFSTLTVSNMSPEDSSIYLCSVEGQGRAFFGQGTRLTVV.

This chain links TRBV6-6 with TRBJ1-4, with 8 bases lining up with TRBD1. Trimming cost V 7 bases and J 4 bases; bases outside gene matches: 5. CDR3 length: 14 amino acids. Germline loops: CDR1 MNHNY, CDR2 SVGAGI (reference sequence). The CDR3 loop reads CASNPDRGNEKLFF. CDR3 DNA sequence: TGTGCCAGCAACCCCGACAGGGGTAATGAAAAACTGTTTTTT.

V and J are TRBV15 and TRBJ2-1; D is perhaps TRBD1 (5 bases). CDR3 length: 14 residues. In germline, CDR1 is LNHNV, CDR2 YYDKDF (reference sequence). Trimming took off 0 bases at V and 8 bases at J, with 11 bases between the two ends. CDR3 region: CATSRDFRAYEQFF. CDR3 sequence (DNA): TGTGCCACCAGCAGAGATTTCAGGGCCTATGAGCAGTTCTTC.